This T cell receptor (beta chain) comes out of a study of T cells after yellow fever vaccination. Study outcomes and limitations: Most primary-vaccination clones reappeared after the booster (approximately 97% CD4, around 88% CD8).

TCRdb re-derived calls from the 5' RACE reads in MiXCR, one entry per CDR3 protein. The sample has hundreds of thousands of distinct CDR3 sequences, 7.5% to 9.5% seen once. The CDR3 loop spans 17 amino acids. Trimming pared 0 bases from V and 2 bases from J, leaving 12 bases between. The germline gives CDR1 SGHRS, CDR2 YFSETQ. This clonotype was counted only a few times. Antigen: not known. The receptor comes from a young man who received the YFV17D yellow fever vaccine. Here the sequenced sample was CD4+ T cells sorted from PBMCs, taken 5 days after the yellow fever booster vaccination. This rearrangement joins TRBV5-1 to TRBJ2-6, with a weak D call TRBD2 (7 bases). For the CDR3, the DNA is TGCGCCAGCAGCTTGGTTCGGGGGGCGGCTGGGGCCAACGTCCTGACTTTC. Protein sequence: CASSLVRGAAGANVLTF. Full variable domain (missing parts from reference TRBV5-1 and TRBJ2-6): KAGVTQTPRYLIKTRGQQVTLSCSPISGHRSVSWYQQTPGQGLQFLFEYFSETQRNKGNFPGRFSGRQFSNSRSEMNVSTLELGDSALYLCASSLVRGAAGANVLTFGAGSRLTVL.